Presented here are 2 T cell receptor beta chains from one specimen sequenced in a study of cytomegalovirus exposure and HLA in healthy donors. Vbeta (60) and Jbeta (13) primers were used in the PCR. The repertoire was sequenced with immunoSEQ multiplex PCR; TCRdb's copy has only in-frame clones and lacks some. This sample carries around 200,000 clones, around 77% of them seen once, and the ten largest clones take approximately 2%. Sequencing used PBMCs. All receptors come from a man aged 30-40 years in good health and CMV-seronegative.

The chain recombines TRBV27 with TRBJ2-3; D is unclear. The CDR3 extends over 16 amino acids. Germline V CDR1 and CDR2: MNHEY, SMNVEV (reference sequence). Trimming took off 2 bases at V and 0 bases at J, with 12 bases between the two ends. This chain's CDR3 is CASSLGDSPSTDTQYF. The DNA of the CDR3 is TGTGCCAGCAGTTTAGGCGACTCTCCAAGCACAGATACGCAGTATTTT.

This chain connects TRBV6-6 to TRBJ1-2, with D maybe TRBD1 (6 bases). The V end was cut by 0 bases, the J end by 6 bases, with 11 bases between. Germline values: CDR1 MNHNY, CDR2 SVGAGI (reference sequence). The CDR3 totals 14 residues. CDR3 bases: TGTGCCAGCAGTTACTCTGGGGGGGGCGATGGCTACACCTTC. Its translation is CASSYSGGGDGYTF.